The 15 T cell receptor beta chains in this list originate from one sample, sequenced in a study of T cells in Graves' hyperthyroidism and ophthalmopathy. TCR beta CDR3 regions were amplified from RNA. The study used the HTBI primer set for a first-round RT-PCR of the TCR CDR3. Each CDR3 protein gets one entry after TCRdb re-called the multiplex PCR reads with MiXCR. The table has 490,000 or so distinct CDR3 sequences, less than 25% seen once. The specimen sequenced was blood. These receptors came from a woman between 65 and 79 years old with Graves' ophthalmopathy.

The V and J genes are TRBV29-1 and TRBJ1-1; D unresolved. V shed 7 bases and J shed 0 bases, with 6 bases lying between them. Germline assignment: CDR1 SQVTM and CDR2 ANQGSEA. CDR3 length: 11 amino acids. The CDR3 loop is CSGRMNTEAFF. Here the CDR3 DNA reads TGCAGCGGCCGGATGAACACTGAAGCTTTCTTT.

The CDR3, as DNA: TGTGCCAGCAGCTTAGGAGTTTTGGGGCAGGGAGGGACTGAAGCTTTCTTT. Amino acid sequence: CASSLGVLGQGGTEAFF. The rearrangement uses TRBV7-2 and TRBJ1-1; D may be TRBD1 (5 bases). Germline CDR1 reads SGHTA; CDR2 reads FQGNSA. The CDR3 contains 17 residues. Trimming pared 1 base from V and 5 bases from J, leaving 20 bases between.

In its sample, this clonotype was seen a few times. V gene TRBV14 combines with J gene TRBJ1-1; D possibly corresponds to TRBD1 (6 bases). The CDR3 totals 15 residues. Trimming cost V 2 bases and J 0 bases, with 10 bases left between them. Germline CDR1 reads SGHDN; CDR2 reads FVKESK. The CDR3 here is CASSQWGAMNTEAFF. CDR3 nucleotides: TGTGCCAGCAGCCAATGGGGGGCTATGAACACTGAAGCTTTCTTT.

The CDR3 loop reads CASSVAGETETQYF. The CDR3 DNA reads as TGTGCCAGCAGCGTAGCCGGCGAAACGGAGACCCAGTACTTC. This rearrangement joins TRBV9 to TRBJ2-5; no clear D gene. Looked up from germline, CDR1 is SGDLS and CDR2 is YYNGEE. Deletions cut 0 bases from V and 5 bases from J, with 11 bases between. CDR3 length: 14 residues. Based on the CDR3 plus reference TRBV9 and TRBJ2-5, the full variable domain is DSGVTQTPKHLITATGQRVTLRCSPRSGDLSVYWYQQSLDQGLQFLIQYYNGEERAKGNILERFSAQQFPDLHSELNLSSLELGDSALYFCASSVAGETETQYFGPGTRLLVL.

This clonotype was observed many times. The V gene is TRBV27, the J gene TRBJ1-1; 7 bases line up with TRBD1. Germline loops: CDR1 MNHEY, CDR2 SMNVEV (reference sequence). The J segment lost 4 bases and the V segment lost 5 bases, leaving 10 bases of the junction unmatched. CDR3 length: 15 residues. The CDR3 bases are TGTGCCAGCAGTCCAACAGACAGGGCCTTCACTGAAGCTTTCTTT. It is translated as CASSPTDRAFTEAFF.

This clonotype came up a few times. The V gene is TRBV3-1, the J gene TRBJ2-7; 7 positions match TRBD1. The trim removed 2 bases at V and 3 bases at J, leaving 10 bases unmatched. This CDR3 region has 16 residues. Germline assignment: CDR1 LGHDT and CDR2 YNNKEL (reference sequence). The chain's CDR3 is CASSQTPGTDVYEQYF. CDR3 DNA: TGTGCCAGCAGCCAAACCCCCGGGACAGATGTCTACGAGCAGTACTTC.

The genes are TRBV10-2 and TRBJ2-3; no definite D call. V lost 6 bases and J 2 bases, leaving 12 bases between the germline ends. The CDR3 has 14 residues. Germline lookup yields CDR1 WSHSY and CDR2 SAAADI. Here the CDR3 reads CASRPGSITDTQYF. The DNA for the CDR3 is TGCGCCAGCAGGCCCGGGTCCATCACAGATACGCAGTATTTT.

V and J are TRBV7-2 and TRBJ1-2; D is ambiguous. The CDR3 length is 13 residues. Germline CDR1 SGHTA, CDR2 FQGNSA. Trimming stripped 5 bases from V and 5 bases from J, with 12 bases between. CDR3 loop: CASSVTTFYGYTF. CDR3 bases: TGTGCCAGCAGCGTGACGACTTTTTATGGCTACACCTTC.

The table lists this clonotype with a few counts. This sequence joins TRBV7-9 and TRBJ1-2, with D perhaps matching TRBD1 (6 bases). Germline V gene sequence: CDR1 SEHNR, CDR2 FQNEAQ (reference sequence). The V and J ends lost 11 bases and 2 bases respectively, with 12 bases between them. The CDR3 runs to 12 residues. Here the CDR3 reads CAVGGNNYGYTF. The DNA of the CDR3 is TGTGCCGTGGGGGGCAACAACTATGGCTACACCTTC.

At least ten counts were recorded for this clonotype. The chain joins TRBV28 to TRBJ2-1; a possible D gene is TRBD2 (5 bases). The germline gives CDR1 MDHEN, CDR2 SYDVKM. Between the trimmed V and J ends, which lost 2 bases and 4 bases, there was a span of 12 bases. The CDR3 length is 15 residues. The CDR3 DNA reads as TGTGCCAGCAGTTTAATAGCCCCGGGGTACAATGAGCAGTTCTTC. Translation: CASSLIAPGYNEQFF.

This clonotype was observed a handful of times. V usage is TRBV7-8 and J usage is TRBJ2-2; 7 bases align to TRBD1. The CDR3 sequence is 17 residues long. Losses at the gene ends were 5 bases for V and 4 bases for J; bases not matched to a gene: 13. Germline V gene data show CDR1 as SGHVS and CDR2 as FQNEAQ. The CDR3 DNA reads TGTGCCAGCAGCCCGAAGCCGACAGGGTCGATCACCGGGGAGCTGTTTTTT. Amino acids: CASSPKPTGSITGELFF.

This clonotype was seen many times. This chain uses TRBV28 with TRBJ2-1; D is unclear. Germline V CDR1 and CDR2: MDHEN, SYDVKM. This CDR3 comprises 12 residues. Between the trimmed V and J ends, which lost 5 bases and 5 bases, there was a span of 7 bases. CDR3 bases: TGTGCCAGCAGTAGGCTCGACAATGAGCAGTTCTTC. Translating it yields CASSRLDNEQFF.

In its sample, this clonotype was seen a few times. The J gene is TRBJ1-2, the V gene TRBV6-1; 7 bases match TRBD1. Germline CDR1 MNHNS, CDR2 SASEGT. This CDR3 region has 17 residues. With V trimmed by 6 bases and J by 4 bases, 17 bases remained unmatched. The CDR3 nucleotides read TGTGCCAGCAGCTCATATCCGGGACAGACTTCTAGCTATGGCTACACCTTC. Translating it yields CASSSYPGQTSSYGYTF.

The V gene is TRBV6-1, the J gene TRBJ2-1; 10 bases are a match to TRBD1. The length of the CDR3 is 11 residues. Germline lookup yields CDR1 MNHNS and CDR2 SASEGT. J gave up 16 bases and V 2 bases, and 2 bases lay outside the gene matches. The CDR3 DNA reads TGTGCCAGCAGTGAATGGGACAGGGGATTCTTC. It encodes CASSEWDRGFF.

This clonotype occurred once. The V and J genes are TRBV7-9 and TRBJ1-2; D is unclear. CDR1 is SEHNR, CDR2 FQNEAQ, per germline (reference sequence). V was cut by 4 bases and J by 5 bases, with 11 bases left in between. The CDR3 loop spans 13 amino acids. CDR3 sequence (DNA): TGTGCCAGCAGCTCCCTTTCGGTATATGGCTACACCTTC. It encodes CASSSLSVYGYTF.